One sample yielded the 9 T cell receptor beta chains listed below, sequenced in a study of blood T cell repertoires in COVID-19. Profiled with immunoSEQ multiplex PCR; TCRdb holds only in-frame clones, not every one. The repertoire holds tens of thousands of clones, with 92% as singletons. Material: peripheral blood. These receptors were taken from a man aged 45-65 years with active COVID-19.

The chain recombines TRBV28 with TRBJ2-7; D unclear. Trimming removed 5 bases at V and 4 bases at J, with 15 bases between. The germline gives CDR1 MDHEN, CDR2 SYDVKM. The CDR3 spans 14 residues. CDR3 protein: CASSIQTTEYEQYF. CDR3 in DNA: TGTGCCAGCAGTATACAAACGACGGAGTACGAGCAGTACTTC.

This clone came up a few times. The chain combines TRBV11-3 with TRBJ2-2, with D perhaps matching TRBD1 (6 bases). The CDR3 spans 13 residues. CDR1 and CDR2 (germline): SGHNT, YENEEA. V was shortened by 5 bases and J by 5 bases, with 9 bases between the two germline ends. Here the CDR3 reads CASSAGVTGELFF. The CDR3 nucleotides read TGTGCCAGCAGCGCAGGGGTTACCGGGGAGCTGTTTTTT.

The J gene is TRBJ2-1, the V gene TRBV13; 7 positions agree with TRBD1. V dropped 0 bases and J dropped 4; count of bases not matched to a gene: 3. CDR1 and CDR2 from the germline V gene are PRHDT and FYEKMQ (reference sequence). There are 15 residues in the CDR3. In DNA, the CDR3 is TGTGCCAGCAGCTTAGGAGGGGGCGGTTACAATGAGCAGTTCTTC. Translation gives CASSLGGGGYNEQFF.

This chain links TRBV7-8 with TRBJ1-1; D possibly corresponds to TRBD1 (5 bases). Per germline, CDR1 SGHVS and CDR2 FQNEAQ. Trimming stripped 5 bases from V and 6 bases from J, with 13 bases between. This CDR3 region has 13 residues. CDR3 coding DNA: TGTGCCAGCAGCCCACGGGGGGGAGCTGAAGCTTTCTTT. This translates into CASSPRGGAEAFF.

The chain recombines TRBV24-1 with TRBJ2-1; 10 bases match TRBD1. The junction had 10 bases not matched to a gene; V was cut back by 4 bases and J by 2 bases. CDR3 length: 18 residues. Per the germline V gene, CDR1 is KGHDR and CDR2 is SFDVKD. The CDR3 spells CATSDPKVGQGAYNEQFF. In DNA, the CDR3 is TGTGCCACCAGTGACCCTAAGGTAGGACAGGGGGCCTACAATGAGCAGTTCTTC.

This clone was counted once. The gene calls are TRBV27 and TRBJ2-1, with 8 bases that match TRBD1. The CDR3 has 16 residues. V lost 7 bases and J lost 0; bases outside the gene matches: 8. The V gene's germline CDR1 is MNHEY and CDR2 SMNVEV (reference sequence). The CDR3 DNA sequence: TGTGCCAGCACCAGAGGACAGGGCAGCTCCTACAATGAGCAGTTCTTC. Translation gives CASTRGQGSSYNEQFF.

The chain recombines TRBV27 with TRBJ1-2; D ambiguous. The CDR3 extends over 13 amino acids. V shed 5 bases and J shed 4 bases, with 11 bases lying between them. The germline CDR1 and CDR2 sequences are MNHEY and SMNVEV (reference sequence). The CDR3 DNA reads TGTGCCAGCAGTCCACGGGGTGGCTATGGCTACACCTTC. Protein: CASSPRGGYGYTF.

The CDR3 coding sequence is TGTGCCAGCAGCCCCGGGGTAAATACGCAGTATTTT. This encodes CASSPGVNTQYF. The chain carries TRBV7-8 and TRBJ2-3, with D maybe TRBD2 (5 bases). The V gene lost 5 bases and the J gene lost 7 bases, with 10 bases spanning the gap. The CDR3 runs to 12 residues. CDR1 and CDR2 (germline): SGHVS, FQNEAQ.

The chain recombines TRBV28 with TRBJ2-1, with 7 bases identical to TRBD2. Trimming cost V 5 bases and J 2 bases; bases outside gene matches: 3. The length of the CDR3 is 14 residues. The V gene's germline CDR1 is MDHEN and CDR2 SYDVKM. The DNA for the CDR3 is TGTGCCAGCAGTGGGGGGGATACCTACAATGAGCAGTTCTTC. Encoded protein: CASSGGDTYNEQFF.